This T cell receptor (beta chain) was profiled in a study of T cells in Graves' hyperthyroidism and ophthalmopathy (dated by TCRdb to between 2018 and 2021). Regarding the research as a whole: A discovery cohort of about a hundred patients, roughly 40 with Graves' ophthalmopathy and more than 55 with stable Graves' hyperthyroidism, was used to find distinguishing TCR V-J signatures. The 75 to 100 discovery patients were randomly divided into training and test sets at a 7:3 ratio. In addition, the study compared T-cell repertoires in thyroid tissue and in blood from about six Graves' hyperthyroidism patients. Prospective prediction of ophthalmopathy was tested in an independent validation cohort of 18 to 20 hyperthyroidism patients and some 17 patients who later progressed to ophthalmopathy. According to the paper, TCR Vbeta CDR3 sequencing was carried out on approximately 140 peripheral blood samples, which came from 40 to 45 ophthalmopathy, approximately 72 hyperthyroidism and approximately 17 progressor patients. Once sampling was done, hyperthyroidism patients were given methimazole at a starting dose of 30 mg daily, whereas ophthalmopathy patients were given high-dose intravenous methylprednisolone.

Results the study describes overall, beyond this receptor: During validation, the model predicted progression to ophthalmopathy a median of roughly 7.1 months ahead of onset, with 70.59% sensitivity and 72.22% specificity. Most expanded thyroid clonotypes (frequency above 0.001) were also found in blood, which suggests that blood repertoires may mirror thyroid immune responses. Sample size was not statistically predetermined, and investigators were not blinded to group allocation. In cross-validation, a model built on a 13 V-J signature told ophthalmopathy apart from stable hyperthyroidism with approximately 90% sensitivity and around 83% specificity, and in testing the same model reached 80%/75%.

The germline V gene provides CDR1 SQVTM and CDR2 ANQGSEA. The CDR3 runs 13 amino acids, cysteine and phenylalanine included. The entry retains the CDR3 DNA only, 39 bases that are in frame from base 1. Here V drops 7 bases and J drops 7 bases, and the junction holds 8 bases not matched to any gene. This clonotype was picked up many times. Which antigen it targets is not known. Nothing much larger sits one base from this clone, and base qualities are not available. The study excluded patients with uncontrolled infections, other autoimmune diseases, pregnancy or lactation. Diagnoses were established on the basis of clinical symptoms, serum thyroxine and TRAb, thyroid ultrasound, and orbital computed tomography. Total RNA was extracted with Trizol reagent, and quality was checked on an Agilent 2100 Bioanalyzer. The TCR beta CDR3 regions were amplified from the RNA transcripts. A first-round RT-PCR of the TCR CDR3 used the HTBI primer set with the Qiagen OneStep RT-PCR kit. Libraries were constructed in a second round of multiplex PCR, after which size selection and purification were performed. Sequencing of the libraries was done on an Illumina HiSeq2000 using paired-end 100 bp reads. Turning to the authors' computational methods: SOAPnuke was used to process the raw data, with reads discarded if the reads contained adapters or uncalled bases, had a mean Phred below 15, or lacked an exact constant-primer or identifier match. High-quality paired reads were merged with COPE v1.2.5, and unique nucleotide sequences were defined as clonotypes. MiTCR v1.1 was used to align the clonotypes against IMGT TRBV, TRBD and TRBJ reference segments. The analysis included only V-J combinations with a frequency above 0.0001, which together covered 99% to 99.2% of the repertoires. The TCS score was defined as the ratio of F50 (clonal expansion) to E x V (chaos), calculated using BLOSUM62-based TCRdist between CDR3 peptides within each V-J. Welch's t-statistics and random forest reduced some 510 V-J features to 10 to 15, which were used in a naive Bayes classifier (R e1071). The similarity between thyroid and blood repertoires was quantified using the Morisita-Horn index. Clones were called with MiXCR by TCRdb after fastp trimmed the public reads at Q25, and only in-frame beta chains were retained. Entries are consolidated by CDR3 protein sequence, retaining the most common genes and DNA. The V and J calls come from TCRdb's annotation, not from the publication. The sample profile shows 500,000 to 800,000 distinct CDR3 sequences; 45% of them were found once. The ten largest clones capture 7% to 7.5% of the sample.

This TCR came from an adult man with Graves' disease, either hyperthyroidism or ophthalmopathy (not recorded which). The chain is encoded by TRBV29-1 joined to TRBJ2-7; 12 bases in the junction line up with TRBD1. The specimen was peripheral blood or thyroid tissue (not recorded which). The nucleotide sequence reads TGCAGCGCTGCCGGGACAGGGGGCATAGAGCAGTACTTC. This is translated as CSAAGTGGIEQYF.